This T cell receptor (beta chain) comes out of a study of T-cell reconstitution after alpha-beta-depleted transplantation in children. A TCRbeta library incorporating unique molecular identifiers was prepared. TCRdb re-called the PCR reads with MiXCR, one entry per CDR3 protein. The sample has 200,000 to 250,000 distinct CDR3 sequences, roughly 7.1% seen once. This clonotype was seen many times. Its antigen remains unknown. General study findings and limits: T-cell counts and diversity were attributed mostly to newly produced T cells one year after transplant. Several hundred expanded graft clones reportedly gave rise to the alpha-beta T cells present about two months after transplant.

The sequence derives from a boy aged 2-9 years with acute lymphoblastic leukemia, due to receive a stem cell transplant. This sample comprised PBMCs, obtained before TCRalphabeta/CD19-depleted stem cell transplant.

The CDR3 nucleotides read TGTGCCAGCAGCTTAGGACAGGAAATCTCCTACGAGCAGTACTTC. Translated: CASSLGQEISYEQYF. The chain is built from TRBV7-2 and TRBJ2-7; D may be TRBD1 (6 bases). The CDR3 loop spans 15 amino acids. Trimming pared 1 base from V and 0 bases from J, leaving 10 bases between. Germline-derived CDR1 and CDR2 are SGHTA and FQGNSA.